This T cell receptor (beta chain) emerged from a study of tumor-infiltrating lymphocytes in primary liver carcinoma. About the research overall: Ages ranged from 30 to 69, with HCC or mixed HCC-cholangiocarcinoma. Tumors were staged T1-T3 N0M0 and measured about 4 to 11 cm across.

Findings and limits, study-wide: Tumor region pairs showed greater overlap than either tumor-adjacent or tumor-blood pairs did.

The authors made TCR beta cDNA from 400 to 550 ng total RNA with a constant-region primer. Libraries for TCR beta were built through three nested multiplex PCR rounds, which together made up a slightly modified ARM-PCR procedure. TCRdb analysed the multiplex PCR reads with MiXCR anew, one entry per CDR3 protein. The data show approximately 330,000 distinct CDR3 sequences, roughly 61% seen once. Regarding this clonotype: What it binds is unknown.

Blood RNA came from unsorted whole blood; germline DNA was also extracted. At sampling, these chronic HBV carriers had received no treatment. The clonotype comes from a man aged 35-49 years with primary liver carcinoma and hepatitis B virus infection. Source material: peripheral blood.

The CDR3 reads CASSLDRVLRSPLHF. The CDR3 DNA follows: TGTGCCAGCAGCTTGGACAGGGTATTGCGATCACCCCTCCACTTT. The genes are TRBV5-4 and TRBJ1-6; maybe TRBD1 (6 bases). In germline, CDR1 is SGHNT, CDR2 YYREEE (reference sequence). The V gene lost 0 bases and the J gene lost 10 bases, with 14 bases spanning the gap. The CDR3 contains 15 residues.